Given below is one T cell receptor (beta chain) in context. This sample was included in a study of T cell changes during pregnancy in multiple sclerosis. Trimming took off 2 bases at V and 8 bases at J, with 21 bases between the two ends. The CDR3 has 16 amino acids. Germline-derived CDR1 and CDR2 are MNHNS and SASEGT. Assay used: immunoSEQ multiplex PCR; TCRdb lists only in-frame clones, some missing. Among roughly 36,000 clones, about nine tenths were seen once, and the ten largest hold 3.5% to 5.5%. The TCR comes from a female donor in good health, enrolled as a control in a pregnancy study. Sample: peripheral blood, taken in the second trimester of pregnancy. The V gene is TRBV6-1, the J gene TRBJ1-2, with no clear D. The CDR3 sequence is CASSEFAADPGGGYTF. In DNA form, the CDR3 reads TGTGCCAGCAGTGAATTTGCTGCCGACCCGGGTGGGGGCTACACCTTC.